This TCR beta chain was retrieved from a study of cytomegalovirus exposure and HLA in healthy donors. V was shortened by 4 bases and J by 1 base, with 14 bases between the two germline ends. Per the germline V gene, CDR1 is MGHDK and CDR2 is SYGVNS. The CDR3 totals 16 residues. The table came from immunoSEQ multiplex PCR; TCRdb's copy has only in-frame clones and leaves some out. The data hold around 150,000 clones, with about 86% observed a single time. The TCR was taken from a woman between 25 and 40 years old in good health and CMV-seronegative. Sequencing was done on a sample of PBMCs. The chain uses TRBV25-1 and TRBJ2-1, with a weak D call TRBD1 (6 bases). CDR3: CASSARQGMSYNEQFF. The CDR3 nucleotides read TGTGCCAGCAGTGCCCGTCAGGGGATGTCCTACAATGAGCAGTTCTTC.